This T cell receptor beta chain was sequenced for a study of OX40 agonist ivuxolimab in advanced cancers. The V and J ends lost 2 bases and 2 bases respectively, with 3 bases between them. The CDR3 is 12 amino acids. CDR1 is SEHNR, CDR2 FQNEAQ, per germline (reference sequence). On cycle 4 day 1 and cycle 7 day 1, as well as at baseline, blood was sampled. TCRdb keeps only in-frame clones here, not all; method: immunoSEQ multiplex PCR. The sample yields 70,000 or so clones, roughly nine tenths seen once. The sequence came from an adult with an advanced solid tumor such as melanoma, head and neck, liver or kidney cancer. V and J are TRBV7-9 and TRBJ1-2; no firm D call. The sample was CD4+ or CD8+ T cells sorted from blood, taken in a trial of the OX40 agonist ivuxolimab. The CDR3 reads CASSLYNYGYTF. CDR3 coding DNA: TGTGCCAGCAGCTTATACAACTATGGCTACACCTTC. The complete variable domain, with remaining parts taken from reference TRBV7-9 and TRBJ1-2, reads DTGVSQNPRHKITKRGQNVTFRCDPISEHNRLYWYRQTLGQGPEFLTYFQNEAQLEKSRLLSDRFSAERPKGSFSTLEIQRTEQGDSAMYLCASSLYNYGYTFGSGTRLTVV.